This T cell receptor beta chain was captured in a study of blood T cell repertoires in COVID-19. As for the study in general: There were acute and convalescent COVID-19 samples, and they came from the United States, Italy and Spain.

Germline V gene lookup returns CDR1 WNHNN and CDR2 SYGVQD (reference sequence). Losses at the gene ends were 3 bases for V and 2 bases for J; bases not matched to a gene: 3. The CDR3 covers 15 residues. In the original analysis: Amplification with reference gene primers provided the estimates of nucleated cell counts. Clones were read by immunoSEQ multiplex PCR, and TCRdb kept only the in-frame ones, dropping some. V and J calls and clone size come straight from that table; D and trimming were deduced from the DNA. The sample has 310,000 or so clones; 91% are singletons. The source is a woman aged 25 to 39 with COVID-19, enrolled during active disease. This chain joins TRBV10-1 and TRBJ2-7; 11 nucleotides agree with TRBD1. Specimen: peripheral blood. CDR3 coding DNA: TGCGCCAGCAGTGAAGGGGGACAGGGGGCCTACGAGCAGTACTTC. It is translated as CASSEGGQGAYEQYF.